Below are 14 T cell receptor beta chains sequenced from a single sample in a study of Ad26.COV2.S vaccination and SARS-CoV-2 variants. Treatment defined: roughly 18 received Ad26.COV2.S at low or high dose, single or two shots; roughly 5 received placebo; per-sample allocation not given. Sampling happened 63 days after the first vaccine or placebo injection. Clones were read by immunoSEQ multiplex PCR, and TCRdb kept only the in-frame ones, dropping some. The sample contains approximately 410,000 clones, 92% of which appear only once. Sequenced material: peripheral blood, taken in a trial of Ad26.COV2.S vaccine versus placebo. These receptor sequences come from a person aged 18-60 years who received the Ad26.COV2.S COVID-19 vaccine or a placebo.

V usage is TRBV9 and J usage is TRBJ1-4; tentatively, D is TRBD1 (5 bases). Germline V gene data show CDR1 as SGDLS and CDR2 as YYNGEE. The CDR3 spans 15 residues. V was trimmed by 2 bases and J by 8 bases, leaving 16 bases between them. The CDR3 region is CASSVTGTFGEKLFF. CDR3 in DNA: TGTGCCAGCAGCGTCACCGGGACCTTCGGCGAAAAACTGTTTTTT.

This clone occurred a few times. The genes are TRBV4-1 and TRBJ2-7; D remains unclear. Trimming removed 2 bases from V and 3 bases from J, with 11 bases in between. CDR1 and CDR2 from the germline V gene are MGHRA and YSYEKL. This CDR3 contains 14 residues. CDR3 protein: CASSQNNAGYEQYF. In DNA, the CDR3 is TGCGCCAGCAGCCAAAACAACGCCGGCTACGAGCAGTACTTC.

The chain links TRBV19 to TRBJ2-1; 7 nucleotides agree with TRBD1. Germline assignment: CDR1 LNHDA and CDR2 SQIVND (reference sequence). The CDR3 totals 14 residues. V shed 5 bases, J shed 8 bases, and the junction held 9 bases outside the gene matches. The CDR3 sequence: CASSPLTGRDEQFF. The DNA of the CDR3 is TGTGCCAGTAGTCCGTTGACAGGGAGAGATGAGCAGTTCTTC.

V is TRBV11-2 and J is TRBJ2-7, with 8 bases fitting TRBD1. CDR3 length: 13 amino acids. The V gene end was trimmed by 6 bases and the J gene end by 4 bases; junction bases not matched to a gene: 5. Germline CDR1 SGHAT, CDR2 FQNNGV. Written as DNA, the CDR3 is TGTGCCAGCAGACCGGACAGGGTATACGAGCAGTACTTC. Its translation is CASRPDRVYEQYF. Full variable domain (missing parts from reference TRBV11-2 and TRBJ2-7): EAGVAQSPRYKIIEKRQSVAFWCNPISGHATLYWYQQILGQGPKLLIQFQNNGVVDDSQLPKDRFSAERLKGVDSTLKIQPAKLEDSAVYLCASRPDRVYEQYFGPGTRLTVT.

This chain connects TRBV6-6 to TRBJ2-7, with D unclear. This CDR3 has 17 amino acids. The V end lost 5 bases, the J end lost 0 bases, and 20 bases lay between the germline ends. Germline loops: CDR1 MNHNY, CDR2 SVGAGI (reference sequence). CDR3 sequence reads: CASSPWATFESSYEQYF. CDR3 DNA sequence: TGTGCCAGCAGTCCTTGGGCGACATTTGAGAGCTCCTACGAGCAGTACTTC.

Here the CDR3 DNA reads TGCGCCAGCAGCCAAGATCAGGGGCCGCCAAACATTCAGTACTTC. Protein sequence: CASSQDQGPPNIQYF. The chain joins TRBV4-1 to TRBJ2-4; D possibly corresponds to TRBD1 (6 bases). CDR1 and CDR2 (germline): MGHRA, YSYEKL. V was cut by 0 bases and J by 6 bases, with 12 bases left in between. The CDR3 has 15 residues.

V gene TRBV10-3 combines with J gene TRBJ2-3; 8 positions match TRBD2. From germline, CDR1 is ENHRY and CDR2 SYGVKD. Losses at the gene ends were 2 bases for V and 0 bases for J; bases not matched to a gene: 1. CDR3 size: 15 residues. The CDR3 DNA is TGTGCCATCAGTGAGGGACTAGCCAGCACAGATACGCAGTATTTT. Translation gives CAISEGLASTDTQYF.

The chain combines TRBV5-4 with TRBJ2-7; no reliable D call. Trimming shortened V by 1 base and J by 0 bases, and 8 bases separated the two germline ends. This CDR3 is 14 amino acids long. Germline loops: CDR1 SGHNT, CDR2 YYREEE (reference sequence). CDR3 in amino acids: CASSLNLFSYEQYF. CDR3 nucleotide sequence: TGTGCCAGCAGCTTGAACTTGTTCTCCTACGAGCAGTACTTC.

The chain joins TRBV6-5 to TRBJ2-7, with unresolved D. Germline V gives CDR1 MNHEY, CDR2 SVGAGI. V dropped 8 bases and J dropped 2 bases, with 10 bases sitting between them. CDR3 length: 12 amino acids. CDR3 in DNA: TGTGCCAGCGGAGTTTCGGCCTACGAGCAGTACTTC. Residues: CASGVSAYEQYF.

The genes are TRBV4-3 and TRBJ1-2, with unresolved D. The length of the CDR3 is 16 residues. V lost 0 bases and J 2 bases, leaving 13 bases between the germline ends. Germline lookup yields CDR1 LGHNA and CDR2 YSLEER. The CDR3 nucleotides are TGCGCCAGCAGCCAAGATCTCGTCGGCGTAAACTATGGCTACACCTTC. Translating it yields CASSQDLVGVNYGYTF.

J is TRBJ2-1 and V is TRBV5-1; TRBD2 aligns across 8 bases. From germline, CDR1 is SGHRS and CDR2 YFSETQ. V was clipped by 1 base and J by 5 bases; unmatched bases: 5. The CDR3 extends over 15 amino acids. CDR3 protein: CASSLLVAGNNEQFF. The CDR3 DNA sequence: TGCGCCAGCAGCTTGTTAGTAGCGGGGAACAATGAGCAGTTCTTC.

The chain couples TRBV6-6 to TRBJ2-4, with no clear D. The V and J ends lost 0 bases and 9 bases respectively, with 6 bases between them. CDR1 MNHNY and CDR2 SVGAGI come from the germline V gene (reference sequence). This CDR3 comprises 12 residues. The CDR3 DNA reads TGTGCCAGCAGTTACTCGAGGCTCATTCAGTACTTC. Protein product: CASSYSRLIQYF.

The chain joins TRBV7-6 to TRBJ2-5; D perhaps matches TRBD1 (6 bases). Between the trimmed V and J ends, which lost 0 bases and 2 bases, there was a span of 7 bases. CDR3 size: 14 residues. Germline-derived CDR1 and CDR2 are SGHVS and FNYEAQ. Written as DNA, the CDR3 is TGTGCCAGCAGCTTAGCCGGGACACAAGAGACCCAGTACTTC. Translated: CASSLAGTQETQYF.

The rearrangement joins TRBV2 to TRBJ2-7; the D is unclear. The CDR3 is made up of 17 amino acids. V lost 4 bases, J lost 4 bases, and 23 bases lay in between. Germline CDR1 is SNHLY and CDR2 is FYNNEI. CDR3 residues: CASSGFVGRDTRYEQYF. DNA of the CDR3: TGTGCCAGCAGTGGGTTCGTTGGTAGAGACACCAGATACGAGCAGTACTTC.